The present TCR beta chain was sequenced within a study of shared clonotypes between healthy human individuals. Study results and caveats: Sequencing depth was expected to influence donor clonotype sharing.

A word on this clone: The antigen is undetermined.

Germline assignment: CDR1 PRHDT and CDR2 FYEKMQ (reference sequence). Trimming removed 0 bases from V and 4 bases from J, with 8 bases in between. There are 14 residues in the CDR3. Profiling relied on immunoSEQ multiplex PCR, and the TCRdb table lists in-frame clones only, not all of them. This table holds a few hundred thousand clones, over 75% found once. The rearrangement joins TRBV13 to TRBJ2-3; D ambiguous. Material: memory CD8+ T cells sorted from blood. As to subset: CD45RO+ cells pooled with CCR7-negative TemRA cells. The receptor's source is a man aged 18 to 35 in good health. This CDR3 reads CASSLGLTSDTQYF. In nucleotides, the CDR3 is TGTGCCAGCAGCTTAGGCCTGACCTCAGATACGCAGTATTTT.